Following are 8 T cell receptor beta chains from one sample sequenced in a study of blood T cell repertoires in COVID-19. Method: immunoSEQ multiplex PCR; TCRdb's copy keeps in-frame clones and lacks some. The table shows 200,000 or so clones, with under 90% occurring only once. Input material: peripheral blood. These TCRs come from a man at least 80 years old with acute or convalescent COVID-19.

The genes are TRBV19 and TRBJ1-2; TRBD1 is a possible D gene (6 bases). Germline assignment: CDR1 LNHDA and CDR2 SQIVND (reference sequence). Trimming shortened V by 3 bases and J by 4 bases, and 9 bases separated the two germline ends. This CDR3 spans 13 amino acids. CDR3 sequence (DNA): TGTGCCAGTAGTATTAACAGGGCCTATGGCTACACCTTC. Protein sequence: CASSINRAYGYTF. The full variable domain, rest sourced from reference TRBV19 and TRBJ1-2, is DGGITQSPKYLFRKEGQNVTLSCEQNLNHDAMYWYRQDPGQGLRLIYYSQIVNDFQKGDIAEGYSVSREKKESFPLTVTSAQKNPTAFYLCASSINRAYGYTFGSGTRLTVV.

The chain has TRBV27 and TRBJ1-1; D might be TRBD1 (5 bases). Germline CDR1 reads MNHEY; CDR2 reads SMNVEV (reference sequence). This CDR3 comprises 14 residues. V gave up 5 bases and J gave up 6 bases, with 16 bases separating them. The CDR3 is CASSQAGTFSEAFF. The CDR3, as DNA: TGTGCCAGCAGTCAAGCCGGGACTTTTTCTGAAGCTTTCTTT.

Here the CDR3 DNA reads TGTGCCAGCAGCTTACCAGGGAAGACCGGGGAGCTGTTTTTT. Translation: CASSLPGKTGELFF. The rearrangement uses TRBV7-3 and TRBJ2-2; D may be TRBD1 (5 bases). Germline V gene data show CDR1 as SGHTA and CDR2 as FQGTGA. Trimming left V 2 bases short and J 5 bases short, with 9 bases between. The CDR3 consists of 14 residues.

This chain joins TRBV7-2 and TRBJ1-1, with a possible D match to TRBD1 (5 bases). V gave up 8 bases and J gave up 1 base, with 14 bases separating them. Per germline, CDR1 SGHTA and CDR2 FQGNSA. The CDR3 sequence is 14 residues long. CDR3 coding DNA: TGTGCCAGCCTAGTCGGACACCCGAACACTGAAGCTTTCTTT. Its translation: CASLVGHPNTEAFF.

The rearrangement joins TRBV7-2 to TRBJ2-3, with a possible D match to TRBD2 (6 bases). The CDR3 consists of 13 residues. Trimming stripped 5 bases from V and 3 bases from J, with 9 bases between. CDR1 and CDR2 from the germline V gene are SGHTA and FQGNSA. DNA for the CDR3: TGTGCCAGCAGCGGGAGGACTACAGATACGCAGTATTTT. This sequence encodes CASSGRTTDTQYF.

The rearrangement joins TRBV9 to TRBJ1-6, with D possibly TRBD1 on 5 matching bases. Germline CDR1 and CDR2: SGDLS and YYNGEE. The length of the CDR3 is 14 residues. The V and J ends lost 4 bases and 4 bases respectively, with 9 bases between them. The CDR3 nucleotides are TGTGCCAGCAGCCCCCGACAGTATAATTCACCCCTCCACTTT. Translation gives CASSPRQYNSPLHF.

The V gene is TRBV11-1, the J gene TRBJ1-1; weak D call: TRBD1 (5 bases). The CDR3 is 16 residues long. Trimming cost V 2 bases and J 1 base, with 14 bases left between them. Germline V gene data show CDR1 as SGHAT and CDR2 as FQDESV (reference sequence). In nucleotides, the CDR3 is TGTGCCAGCAGCTTAACCGAGGGGACTACGAACACTGAAGCTTTCTTT. This translates into CASSLTEGTTNTEAFF. The entire variable domain, with the rest obtained from reference TRBV11-1 and TRBJ1-1, is as follows: EAEVAQSPRYKITEKSQAVAFWCDPISGHATLYWYRQILGQGPELLVQFQDESVVDDSQLPKDRFSAERLKGVDSTLKIQPAELGDSAMYLCASSLTEGTTNTEAFFGQGTRLTVV.

The rearrangement uses TRBV7-9 and TRBJ1-1; D unclear. Trimming stripped 3 bases from V and 11 bases from J, with 10 bases between. Germline CDR1 SEHNR, CDR2 FQNEAQ (reference sequence). CDR3 length equals 11 residues. This CDR3 reads CASSLGSSAFF. DNA of the CDR3: TGTGCCAGCAGCTTGGGGAGTTCGGCTTTCTTT.